The 8 T cell receptor beta chains presented below share a single source sample, sequenced in a study of control samples from healthy donors and cancer patients. Method: immunoSEQ multiplex PCR; TCRdb's copy keeps in-frame clones and lacks some. The sample holds fewer than 250,000 clones, about 89% seen once. Sample: blood. These receptors all come from a man aged 30-40 years in good health.

The V and J genes are TRBV12-3 or TRBV12-4 and TRBJ1-2; D is uncertain. CDR3 length: 12 residues. V was clipped by 4 bases and J by 6 bases, with 9 bases between them. The CDR3 DNA reads TGTGCCAGCAGTTCCCTAGGAGATGGCTACACCTTC. As protein: CASSSLGDGYTF.

The chain employs TRBV7-6 and TRBJ2-2, with D tentatively TRBD1 (7 bases). The germline V gene has CDR1 SGHVS and CDR2 FNYEAQ. The CDR3 runs to 15 residues. V was shortened by 5 bases and J by 6 bases, with 16 bases between the two germline ends. CDR3 in DNA: TGTGCCAGCAGCAAGCAGGGGGGAAAAGCCGGGGAGCTGTTTTTT. Its translation is CASSKQGGKAGELFF.

This clone was detected once. This sequence joins TRBV6-5 and TRBJ1-4, with D possibly matching TRBD1 (5 bases). The V gene's germline CDR1 is MNHEY and CDR2 SVGAGI. Trimming took 6 bases from V and 0 from J, leaving 8 bases between them. CDR3 length equals 14 residues. The CDR3 loop reads CASSPGSTNEKLFF. The CDR3 DNA follows: TGTGCCAGCAGCCCAGGGTCAACTAATGAAAAACTGTTTTTT.

This sequence joins TRBV13 and TRBJ2-3; D is unresolved. This CDR3 contains 15 residues. CDR1 PRHDT and CDR2 FYEKMQ come from the germline V gene (reference sequence). V was pared by 5 bases and J by 0 bases, with 12 bases between. CDR3 sequence: CASSNRAPSTDTQYF. DNA of the CDR3: TGTGCCAGCAGCAACCGGGCCCCAAGCACAGATACGCAGTATTTT.

V and J are TRBV27 and TRBJ1-5; D might be TRBD1 (5 bases). CDR3 size: 15 residues. V was cut by 8 bases and J by 0 bases, with 14 bases left in between. Germline CDR1 reads MNHEY; CDR2 reads SMNVEV (reference sequence). The chain's CDR3 is CASGLDSYSNQPQHF. As DNA, the CDR3 is TGTGCCAGCGGGCTAGACAGTTATAGCAATCAGCCCCAGCATTTT.

The chain links TRBV10-1 to TRBJ1-2; 9 bases are shared with TRBD1. The CDR3 spans 14 residues. Germline V CDR1 and CDR2: WNHNN, SYGVQD (reference sequence). Unmatched junction bases numbered 5, after V lost 4 bases and J lost 5 bases. The CDR3 sequence: CASSGTGGRYGYTF. In nucleotides, the CDR3 is TGCGCCAGCAGTGGTACAGGGGGCAGATATGGCTACACCTTC.

This rearrangement joins TRBV30 to TRBJ1-2; D is perhaps TRBD1 (6 bases). The CDR3 runs 15 residues. Trimming took 0 bases from V and 4 from J, leaving 15 bases between them. Germline CDR1 reads GTSNPN; CDR2 reads SVGIG (reference sequence). CDR3 in amino acids: CAWSVWNRASYGYTF. CDR3 sequence (DNA): TGTGCCTGGAGTGTGTGGAACAGGGCGAGCTATGGCTACACCTTC.

This clone appeared a few times. V gene TRBV4-1 combines with J gene TRBJ1-5, with unresolved D. This CDR3 contains 16 residues. V shed 0 bases and J shed 6 bases, with 15 bases lying between them. CDR1 and CDR2 from the germline V gene are MGHRA and YSYEKL. For the CDR3, the DNA is TGCGCCAGCAGCCAAGAAGGGCAGCGTAGCTTTCAGCCCCAGCATTTT. This codes for CASSQEGQRSFQPQHF.